Presented here are 28 T cell receptor beta chains from one specimen sequenced in a study of shared clonotypes between healthy human individuals. Profiling relied on immunoSEQ multiplex PCR, and the TCRdb table lists in-frame clones only, not all of them. This repertoire shows around 690,000 clones, about 90% found once; its top ten account for about a third. Input material: memory CD8+ T cells from PBMCs. Subset defined: CD45RO+ cells pooled with CCR7-negative TemRA cells. The receptors derive from a young man in good health. Some clones in this sample may be carry-over from other donors' samples.

This rearrangement joins TRBV4-1 to TRBJ2-2; 9 positions agree with TRBD1. Germline assignment: CDR1 MGHRA and CDR2 YSYEKL. With 4 bases clipped from V and 4 bases from J, the junction kept 4 bases outside the gene matches. The CDR3 has 15 amino acids. The CDR3 sequence: CASSLQGARTGELFF. CDR3 sequence (DNA): TGCGCCAGCAGCCTACAGGGGGCGCGCACCGGGGAGCTGTTTTTT.

This chain links TRBV7-9 with TRBJ2-5; 12 bases are a match to TRBD2. The CDR3 consists of 14 residues. V trimming: 8 bases; J trimming: 5 bases; junction bases outside the gene matches: 6. CDR1 and CDR2 from the germline V gene are SEHNR and FQNEAQ (reference sequence). CDR3 nucleotides: TGTGCCAGCCTCCTAGCGGGAGGGCTCGAGACCCAGTACTTC. Translated, it gives CASLLAGGLETQYF.

This chain connects TRBV5-5 to TRBJ2-7; D remains unclear. Germline V lookup: CDR1 SGHKS, CDR2 YYEKEE (reference sequence). V was pared by 5 bases and J by 2 bases, with 17 bases between. The CDR3 totals 15 residues. CDR3 sequence reads: CASSSRSAATYEQYF. CDR3 DNA: TGTGCCAGCAGTTCCCGCTCTGCGGCGACCTACGAGCAGTACTTC.

This sequence joins TRBV5-5 and TRBJ2-7; D is undetermined. CDR3 length: 15 amino acids. CDR1 and CDR2 from the germline V gene are SGHKS and YYEKEE (reference sequence). V lost 4 bases to trimming and J lost 2 bases, with 16 bases between them. This CDR3 is CASSNSLKSPYEQYF. The CDR3 DNA sequence: TGTGCCAGCAGCAACTCGTTAAAGTCACCCTACGAGCAGTACTTC. Filled out from reference TRBV5-5 and TRBJ2-7, the complete variable domain reads DAGVTQSPTHLIKTRGQQVTLRCSPISGHKSVSWYQQVLGQGPQFIFQYYEKEERGRGNFPDRFSARQFPNYSSELNVNALLLGDSALYLCASSNSLKSPYEQYFGPGTRLTVT.

On this clone: Different DNA sequences within this sample yield the same CDR3. V is TRBV29-1 and J is TRBJ2-7, with D perhaps being TRBD1 or TRBD2 (5 bases each). V lost 3 bases to trimming and J lost 3 bases, with 9 bases between them. This CDR3 comprises 12 residues. Germline assignment: CDR1 SQVTM and CDR2 ANQGSEA. For the CDR3, the DNA is TGCAGCGTTGAGGGGACCTTCTACGAGCAGTACTTC. It yields the protein CSVEGTFYEQYF.

The V call is TRBV29-1, the J call TRBJ2-7; TRBD1 matches at 9 bases. The CDR3 loop spans 16 amino acids. Germline CDR1 and CDR2: SQVTM and ANQGSEA. After removal of 2 bases from V and 1 base from J, the junction contained 9 bases not matched to a gene. CDR3 in amino acids: CSVEIHAGTGSYEQYF. CDR3 DNA: TGCAGCGTTGAAATTCATGCGGGGACAGGGTCCTACGAGCAGTACTTC.

The V call is TRBV28, the J call TRBJ1-1, with 10 bases that match TRBD1. Germline-derived CDR1 and CDR2 are MDHEN and SYDVKM. V lost 3 bases, J lost 3 bases, and 7 bases stayed unmatched. CDR3 length: 16 residues. The CDR3 nucleotides read TGTGCCAGCAGTTTCCGGACAGGGGGGCCCTACACTGAAGCTTTCTTT. It encodes CASSFRTGGPYTEAFF.

The rearrangement uses TRBV19 and TRBJ1-5; D call uncertain. The CDR3 has 14 residues. CDR1 and CDR2 (germline): LNHDA, SQIVND (reference sequence). V lost 7 bases, J lost 6 bases, and 16 bases lay in between. The CDR3 spells CASTVAGLVQPQHF. For the CDR3, the DNA is TGTGCCAGTACAGTAGCGGGTTTGGTTCAGCCCCAGCATTTT.

This sequence joins TRBV27 and TRBJ2-1; no firm D call. Germline V gene data show CDR1 as MNHEY and CDR2 as SMNVEV (reference sequence). V was trimmed by 4 bases and J by 4 bases, leaving 8 bases between them. There are 13 residues in the CDR3. The CDR3, as DNA: TGTGCCAGCAGTTACGATGGGTACAATGAGCAGTTCTTC. Translating gives CASSYDGYNEQFF.

The V gene is TRBV10-2, the J gene TRBJ2-3; 8 bases align to TRBD1. With V trimmed by 5 bases and J by 6 bases, 16 bases remained unmatched. Germline V gene sequence: CDR1 WSHSY, CDR2 SAAADI. The CDR3 consists of 17 residues. The CDR3 coding sequence is TGCGCCAGCAGTCCACACCCCCGGACAGGGTTTATGGATACGCAGTATTTT. This sequence encodes CASSPHPRTGFMDTQYF.

The rearrangement joins TRBV9 to TRBJ1-1, with a weak D call TRBD1 (5 bases). The germline CDR1 and CDR2 sequences are SGDLS and YYNGEE. The CDR3 has 14 amino acids. CDR3 nucleotides: TGTGCAACTGGCCCGGGAGGGACTGACACTGAAGCTTTCTTT. This gives the protein CATGPGGTDTEAFF.

The V and J genes are TRBV7-9 and TRBJ2-7; 8 nucleotides line up with TRBD2. This CDR3 comprises 16 residues. V was clipped by 0 bases and J by 2 bases; unmatched bases: 6. The germline V gene encodes CDR1 SEHNR and CDR2 FQNEAQ (reference sequence). The CDR3 region is CASSLAQTSGPYEQYF. The CDR3 nucleotides read TGTGCCAGCAGCTTAGCGCAAACTAGCGGACCCTACGAGCAGTACTTC.

This chain uses TRBV27 with TRBJ1-1; D uncertain. Trimming stripped 5 bases from V and 0 bases from J, with 13 bases between. The CDR3 extends over 15 amino acids. Germline V gene data show CDR1 as MNHEY and CDR2 as SMNVEV (reference sequence). CDR3 coding DNA: TGTGCCAGCAGTCCCTCCCGCGGAATGAACACTGAAGCTTTCTTT. This gives the protein CASSPSRGMNTEAFF.

In the case of this clone: This sample also contains other DNA sequences that code for the same CDR3. The chain joins TRBV27 to TRBJ2-7; 11 positions match TRBD1. Germline V gene lookup returns CDR1 MNHEY and CDR2 SMNVEV (reference sequence). The CDR3 has 14 amino acids. The J segment lost 3 bases and the V segment lost 5 bases, leaving 3 bases of the junction unmatched. DNA of the CDR3: TGTGCCAGCAGTCCCGGGACAGGGGGCTACGAGCAGTACTTC. It codes for CASSPGTGGYEQYF.

J is TRBJ2-7 and V is TRBV10-3, with TRBD1 as a possible D gene (6 bases). The CDR3 has 17 amino acids. Germline V CDR1 and CDR2: ENHRY, SYGVKD. The ends were cut back, 3 bases at V and 0 bases at J, with 18 bases in the middle. CDR3 coding DNA: TGTGCCATCAGTGATCCCAATTGGCAGGGGTCCTCCTACGAGCAGTACTTC. Protein product: CAISDPNWQGSSYEQYF.

The chain couples TRBV27 to TRBJ2-7, with 13 nucleotides matching TRBD2. With V trimmed by 2 bases and J by 6 bases, 1 base remained unmatched. The germline CDR1 and CDR2 sequences are MNHEY and SMNVEV (reference sequence). The CDR3 runs to 14 residues. The CDR3 DNA follows: TGTGCCAGCAGTTTAGGACTAGCGGGAGTCGAGCAGTACTTC. Amino acids: CASSLGLAGVEQYF.

The CDR3 region has the DNA TGTGCCTGGGAAGGTCCGACAGGTCTTAATGAAAAACTGTTTTTT. It translates to CAWEGPTGLNEKLFF. The V and J genes are TRBV30 and TRBJ1-4, with D possibly being TRBD1 (6 bases). This CDR3 spans 15 amino acids. CDR1 and CDR2 from the germline V gene are GTSNPN and SVGIG (reference sequence). V was clipped by 5 bases and J by 4 bases, with 17 bases between them.

This clone was seen just once. Other DNA sequences in the sample encode the same CDR3. The rearrangement uses TRBV28 and TRBJ1-1, with D unclear. Germline V gene lookup returns CDR1 MDHEN and CDR2 SYDVKM. There are 13 residues in the CDR3. Trimming removed 3 bases from V and 0 bases from J, with 5 bases in between. CDR3 residues: CASSFTVNTEAFF. CDR3 in DNA: TGTGCCAGCAGTTTTACAGTGAACACTGAAGCTTTCTTT.

The sample holds many counts of this clone. Other DNA sequences in this sample translate to the same CDR3. The V call is TRBV7-9, the J call TRBJ1-1, with no clear D. V lost 1 base, J lost 6 bases, and 6 bases lay in between. The V gene's germline CDR1 is SEHNR and CDR2 FQNEAQ (reference sequence). The CDR3 contains 12 residues. This chain's CDR3 is CASSLGGAEAFF. DNA of the CDR3: TGTGCCAGCAGCTTAGGGGGAGCTGAAGCTTTCTTT.

The rearrangement links TRBV9 to TRBJ1-2, with D perhaps TRBD1 (6 bases). Germline loops: CDR1 SGDLS, CDR2 YYNGEE. V was shortened by 0 bases and J by 4 bases, with 13 bases between the two germline ends. The CDR3 length is 15 residues. CDR3: CASSVEDSPSYGYTF. As DNA, the CDR3 is TGTGCCAGCAGCGTAGAGGACAGCCCATCCTATGGCTACACCTTC.

This sequence joins TRBV4-3 and TRBJ2-7, with 8 nucleotides matching TRBD2. This CDR3 has 13 residues. The germline V gene encodes CDR1 LGHNA and CDR2 YSLEER. The V gene end was trimmed by 4 bases and the J gene end by 3 bases; junction bases not matched to a gene: 2. CDR3 amino acids: CASSPGGDYEQYF. As DNA, the CDR3 is TGCGCCAGCAGCCCGGGGGGGGACTACGAGCAGTACTTC.

The rearrangement joins TRBV4-3 to TRBJ2-5; a possible D gene is TRBD1 (6 bases). Germline V gene lookup returns CDR1 LGHNA and CDR2 YSLEER. V lost 4 bases, J lost 2 bases, and 8 bases lay in between. The CDR3 runs to 13 residues. The CDR3 is CASSRGQQETQYF. CDR3 sequence (DNA): TGCGCCAGCAGCCGCGGACAGCAAGAGACCCAGTACTTC.

The chain combines TRBV7-9 with TRBJ1-6, with 8 bases aligning to TRBD1. V was pared by 1 base and J by 7 bases, with 3 bases of the junction left unmatched. Germline V gene sequence: CDR1 SEHNR, CDR2 FQNEAQ (reference sequence). This CDR3 comprises 15 residues. Here the CDR3 reads CASSLGGQGNSPLHF. CDR3 DNA: TGTGCCAGCAGCTTAGGTGGACAGGGAAATTCACCCCTCCACTTT.

The J gene is TRBJ2-7, the V gene TRBV5-1; D tentatively reads TRBD1 or TRBD2 (5 bases each). Trimming removed 4 bases at V and 2 bases at J, with 19 bases between. CDR1 SGHRS and CDR2 YFSETQ come from the germline V gene. The CDR3 is 16 amino acids. Here the CDR3 DNA reads TGCGCCAGCAGCCCCCCGGGACGGCCCGGGGCCTACGAGCAGTACTTC. It yields the protein CASSPPGRPGAYEQYF.

The chain carries TRBV28 and TRBJ1-2, with 11 bases identical to TRBD1. In germline, CDR1 is MDHEN, CDR2 SYDVKM. J was trimmed by 5 bases and V by 2 bases; bases with no gene match: 7. This CDR3 is built from 16 residues. In DNA form, the CDR3 reads TGTGCCAGCAGTTTACCCACCGGGACAGGGGGATATGGCTACACCTTC. Translation gives CASSLPTGTGGYGYTF.

This chain connects TRBV6-1 to TRBJ2-1; TRBD2 matches at 7 bases. Germline V gene lookup returns CDR1 MNHNS and CDR2 SASEGT. After removal of 1 base from V and 1 base from J, the junction contained 4 bases not matched to a gene. The CDR3 spans 16 residues. The CDR3 region is CASSEGPGGSYNEQFF. CDR3 coding DNA: TGTGCCAGCAGTGAAGGTCCCGGGGGGTCCTACAATGAGCAGTTCTTC.

The rearrangement uses TRBV18 and TRBJ1-2; possible D gene TRBD1, 5 bases. V was trimmed by 1 base and J by 3 bases, leaving 12 bases between them. The CDR3 loop spans 15 amino acids. The germline V gene has CDR1 KGHSH and CDR2 LQKENI. CDR3 sequence reads: CASSPRRGSDYGYTF. The CDR3 DNA follows: TGTGCCAGCTCACCACGGCGGGGGTCGGACTATGGCTACACCTTC.

The genes are TRBV6-4 and TRBJ2-1, with a possible D match to TRBD2 (5 bases). The germline V and J ends were trimmed by 3 bases and 7 bases, with 10 bases remaining between them. This CDR3 has 13 amino acids. The germline V gene has CDR1 MRHNA and CDR2 SNTAGT. CDR3 sequence: CASSESWENEQFF. CDR3 in DNA: TGTGCCAGCAGTGAGTCTTGGGAGAATGAGCAGTTCTTC.